This T cell receptor beta chain was captured by sequencing in a study of CD4 and CD8 cells across lung adenocarcinoma regions. TCRdb re-called the PCR reads with MiXCR, one entry per CDR3 protein. Among over 7,000 distinct CDR3 sequences listed, approximately 50% were seen once. The CDR3 totals 15 residues. CDR1 is MGHRA and CDR2 is YSYEKL in the germline V gene. Sequences were obtained from CD4+ T cells from the center of a lung tumor. The chain carries TRBV4-1 and TRBJ2-5; D unresolved. The J call could be wrong; TRBJ2-7 is a better fit for the DNA end. The sequence was obtained from a female donor with lung adenocarcinoma. The CD4 and CD8 labels of this study may be unreliable. The CDR3 coding sequence is TGCGCCAGCAGCCAAGAACCCCTTAGTGTCTACGAGCAGTACTTC. This codes for CASSQEPLSVYEQYF.